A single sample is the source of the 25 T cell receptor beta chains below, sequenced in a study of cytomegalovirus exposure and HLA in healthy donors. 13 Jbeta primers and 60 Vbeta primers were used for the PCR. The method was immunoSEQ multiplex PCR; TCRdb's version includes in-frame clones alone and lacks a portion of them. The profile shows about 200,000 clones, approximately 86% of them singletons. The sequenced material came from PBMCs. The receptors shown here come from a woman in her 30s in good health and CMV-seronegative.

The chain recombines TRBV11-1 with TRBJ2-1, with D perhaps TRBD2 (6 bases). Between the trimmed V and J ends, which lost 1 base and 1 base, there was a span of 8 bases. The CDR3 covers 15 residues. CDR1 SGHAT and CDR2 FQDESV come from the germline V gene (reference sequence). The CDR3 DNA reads TGTGCCAGCAGCTTAGTAGCGGTTTCCTACAATGAGCAGTTCTTC. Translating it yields CASSLVAVSYNEQFF.

The chain's CDR3 is CASSLRSGTGSYEQYF. Written as DNA, the CDR3 is TGTGCCAGCAGCTTAAGGTCCGGGACAGGGAGCTACGAGCAGTACTTC. The chain carries TRBV7-9 and TRBJ2-7, with 9 nucleotides matching TRBD1. The CDR3 has 16 residues. V lost 2 bases and J lost 3; bases outside the gene matches: 8. In germline, CDR1 is SEHNR, CDR2 FQNEAQ (reference sequence).

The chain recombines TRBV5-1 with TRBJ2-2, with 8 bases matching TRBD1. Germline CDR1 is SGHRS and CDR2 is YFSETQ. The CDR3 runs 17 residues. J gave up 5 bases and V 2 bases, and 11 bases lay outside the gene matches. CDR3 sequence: CASSFPSGQGGTGELFF. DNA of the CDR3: TGCGCCAGCAGCTTCCCCTCAGGACAGGGTGGAACCGGGGAGCTGTTTTTT.

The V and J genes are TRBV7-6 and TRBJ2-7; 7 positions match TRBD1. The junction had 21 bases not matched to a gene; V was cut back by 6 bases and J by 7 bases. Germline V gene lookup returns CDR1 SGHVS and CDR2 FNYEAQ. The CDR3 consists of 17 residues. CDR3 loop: CASSPGTALRGAEEQYF. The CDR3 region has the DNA TGTGCCAGCAGTCCCGGGACAGCCCTTCGAGGGGCGGAAGAGCAGTACTTC.

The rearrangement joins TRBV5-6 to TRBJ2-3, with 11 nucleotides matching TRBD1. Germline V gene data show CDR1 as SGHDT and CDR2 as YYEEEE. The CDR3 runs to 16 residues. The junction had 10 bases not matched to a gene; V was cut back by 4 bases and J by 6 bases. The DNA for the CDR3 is TGTGCCAGCAGCCTAACCCGGACAGGGGGCTCTGATACGCAGTATTTT. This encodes CASSLTRTGGSDTQYF.

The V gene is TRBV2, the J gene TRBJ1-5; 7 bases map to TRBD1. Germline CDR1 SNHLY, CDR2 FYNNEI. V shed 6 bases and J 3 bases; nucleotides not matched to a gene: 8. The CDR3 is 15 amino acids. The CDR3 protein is CASRKDREDNQPQHF. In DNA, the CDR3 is TGTGCCAGCAGAAAAGACAGGGAAGACAATCAGCCCCAGCATTTT. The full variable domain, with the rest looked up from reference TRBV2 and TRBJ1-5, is EPEVTQTPSHQVTQMGQEVILRCVPISNHLYFYWYRQILGQKVEFLVSFYNNEISEKSEIFDDQFSVERPDGSNFTLKIRSTKLEDSAMYFCASRKDREDNQPQHFGDGTRLSIL.

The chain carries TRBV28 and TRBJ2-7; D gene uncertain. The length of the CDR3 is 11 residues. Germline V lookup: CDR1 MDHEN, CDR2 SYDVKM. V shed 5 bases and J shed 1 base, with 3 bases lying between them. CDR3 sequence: CASSHSYEQYF. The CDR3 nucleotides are TGTGCCAGCAGTCATTCCTACGAGCAGTACTTC.

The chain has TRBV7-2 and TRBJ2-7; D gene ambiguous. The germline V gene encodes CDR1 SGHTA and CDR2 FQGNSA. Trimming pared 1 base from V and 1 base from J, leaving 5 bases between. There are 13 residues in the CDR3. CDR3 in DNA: TGTGCCAGCAGCTTAGTGAGGTCCTACGAGCAGTACTTC. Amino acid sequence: CASSLVRSYEQYF.

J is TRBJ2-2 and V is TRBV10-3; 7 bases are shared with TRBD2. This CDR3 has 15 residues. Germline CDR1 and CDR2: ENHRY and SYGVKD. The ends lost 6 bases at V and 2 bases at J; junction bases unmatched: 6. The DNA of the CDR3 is TGTGCCATCAGGGGAAGCGGGACCAACACCGGGGAGCTGTTTTTT. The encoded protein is CAIRGSGTNTGELFF.

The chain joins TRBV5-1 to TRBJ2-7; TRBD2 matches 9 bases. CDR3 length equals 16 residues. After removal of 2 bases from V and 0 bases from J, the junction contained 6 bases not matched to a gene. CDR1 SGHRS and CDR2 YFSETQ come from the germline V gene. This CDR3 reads CASSLELSGSSYEQYF. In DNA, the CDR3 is TGCGCCAGCAGCTTAGAACTTAGCGGGAGCTCCTACGAGCAGTACTTC.

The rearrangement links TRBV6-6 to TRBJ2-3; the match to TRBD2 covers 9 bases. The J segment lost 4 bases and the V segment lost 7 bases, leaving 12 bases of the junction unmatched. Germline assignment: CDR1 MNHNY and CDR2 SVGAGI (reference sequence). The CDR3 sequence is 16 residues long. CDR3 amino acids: CASKLGLAGRSDTQYF. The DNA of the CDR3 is TGTGCCAGCAAATTGGGGCTAGCGGGGAGGTCAGATACGCAGTATTTT.

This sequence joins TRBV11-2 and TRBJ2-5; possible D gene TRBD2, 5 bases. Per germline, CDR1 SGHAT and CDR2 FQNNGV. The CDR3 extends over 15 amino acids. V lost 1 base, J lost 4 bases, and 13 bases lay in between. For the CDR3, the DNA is TGTGCCAGCAGCTTAGGAGGAGGTTGGGGAGAGACCCAGTACTTC. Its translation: CASSLGGGWGETQYF. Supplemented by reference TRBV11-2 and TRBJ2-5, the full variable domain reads EAGVAQSPRYKIIEKRQSVAFWCNPISGHATLYWYQQILGQGPKLLIQFQNNGVVDDSQLPKDRFSAERLKGVDSTLKIQPAKLEDSAVYLCASSLGGGWGETQYFGPGTRLLVL.

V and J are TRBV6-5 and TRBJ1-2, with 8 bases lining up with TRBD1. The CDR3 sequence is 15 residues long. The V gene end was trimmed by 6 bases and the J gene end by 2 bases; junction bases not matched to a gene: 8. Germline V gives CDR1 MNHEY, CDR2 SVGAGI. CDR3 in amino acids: CASRVQTGANYGYTF. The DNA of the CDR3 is TGTGCCAGCAGGGTCCAGACAGGGGCCAACTATGGCTACACCTTC.

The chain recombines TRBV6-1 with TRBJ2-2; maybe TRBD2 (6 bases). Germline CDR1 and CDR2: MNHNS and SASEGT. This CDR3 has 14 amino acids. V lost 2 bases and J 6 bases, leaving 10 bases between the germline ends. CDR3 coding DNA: TGTGCCAGCAGTGAAATTGGGGAGGCCGGGGAGCTGTTTTTT. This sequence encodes CASSEIGEAGELFF.

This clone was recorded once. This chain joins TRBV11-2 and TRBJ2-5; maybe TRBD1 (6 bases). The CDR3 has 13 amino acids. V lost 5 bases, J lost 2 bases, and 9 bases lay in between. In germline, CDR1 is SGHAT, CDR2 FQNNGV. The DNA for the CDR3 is TGTGCCAGCAGCCAGGGGTCTCAAGAGACCCAGTACTTC. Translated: CASSQGSQETQYF.

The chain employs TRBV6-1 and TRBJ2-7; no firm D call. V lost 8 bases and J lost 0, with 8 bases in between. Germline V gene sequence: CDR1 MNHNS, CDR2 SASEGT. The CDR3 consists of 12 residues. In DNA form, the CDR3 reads TGTGCCAGCTCCCCCAACTCCTACGAGCAGTACTTC. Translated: CASSPNSYEQYF.

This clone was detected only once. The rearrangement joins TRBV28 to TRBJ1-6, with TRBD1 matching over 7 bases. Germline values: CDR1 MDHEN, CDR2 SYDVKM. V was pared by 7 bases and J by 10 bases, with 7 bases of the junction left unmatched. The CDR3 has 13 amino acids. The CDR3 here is CASMDRLRSPLHF. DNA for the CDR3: TGTGCCAGCATGGACAGGCTGAGGTCACCCCTCCACTTT.

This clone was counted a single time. In DNA, the CDR3 is TGTGCCAGTAGACTAGCGGGGGGGCCCAAAGATACGCAGTATTTT. Encoded protein: CASRLAGGPKDTQYF. The chain uses TRBV6-1 and TRBJ2-3, with 14 bases lining up with TRBD2. Looked up from germline, CDR1 is MNHNS and CDR2 is SASEGT. CDR3 length equals 15 residues. The trim removed 9 bases at V and 5 bases at J, leaving 7 bases unmatched.

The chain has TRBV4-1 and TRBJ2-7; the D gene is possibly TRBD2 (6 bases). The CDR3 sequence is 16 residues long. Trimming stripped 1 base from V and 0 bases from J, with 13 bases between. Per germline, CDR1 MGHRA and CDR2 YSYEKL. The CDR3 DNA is TGCGCCAGCAGCCAAGCAACAGTAGCGGTCTCCTACGAGCAGTACTTC. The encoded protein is CASSQATVAVSYEQYF.

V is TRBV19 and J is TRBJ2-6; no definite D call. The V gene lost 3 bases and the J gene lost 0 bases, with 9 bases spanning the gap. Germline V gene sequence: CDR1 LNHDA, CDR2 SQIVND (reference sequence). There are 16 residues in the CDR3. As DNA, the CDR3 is TGTGCCAGTAGTATGTATCGCGGCTCTGGGGCCAACGTCCTGACTTTC. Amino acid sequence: CASSMYRGSGANVLTF.

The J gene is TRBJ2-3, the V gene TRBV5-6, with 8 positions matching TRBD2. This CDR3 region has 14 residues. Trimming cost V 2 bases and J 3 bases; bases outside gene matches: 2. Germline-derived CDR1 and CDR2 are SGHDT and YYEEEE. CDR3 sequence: CASSLPGGTDTQYF. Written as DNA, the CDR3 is TGTGCCAGCAGCTTACCGGGAGGGACAGATACGCAGTATTTT. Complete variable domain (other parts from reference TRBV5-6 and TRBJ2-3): DAGVTQSPTHLIKTRGQQVTLRCSPKSGHDTVSWYQQALGQGPQFIFQYYEEEERQRGNFPDRFSGHQFPNYSSELNVNALLLGDSALYLCASSLPGGTDTQYFGPGTRLTVL.

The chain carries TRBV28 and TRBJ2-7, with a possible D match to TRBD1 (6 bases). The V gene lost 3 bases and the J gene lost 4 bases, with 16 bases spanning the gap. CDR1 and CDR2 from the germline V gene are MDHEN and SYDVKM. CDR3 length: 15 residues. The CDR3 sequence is CASSLRRGRGYEQYF. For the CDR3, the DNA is TGTGCCAGCAGTTTGCGAAGGGGGAGAGGGTACGAGCAGTACTTC.

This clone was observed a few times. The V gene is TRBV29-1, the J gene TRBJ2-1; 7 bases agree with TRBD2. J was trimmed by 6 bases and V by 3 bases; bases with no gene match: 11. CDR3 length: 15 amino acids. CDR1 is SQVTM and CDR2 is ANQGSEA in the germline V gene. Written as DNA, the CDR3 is TGCAGCGTTGATAGTTGGGCGGGAGTGGTCAATGAGCAGTTCTTC. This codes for CSVDSWAGVVNEQFF.

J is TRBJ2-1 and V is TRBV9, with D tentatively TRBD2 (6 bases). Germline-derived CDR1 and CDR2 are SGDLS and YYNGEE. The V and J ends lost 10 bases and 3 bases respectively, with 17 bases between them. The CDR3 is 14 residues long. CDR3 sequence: CASSSGVGYNEQFF. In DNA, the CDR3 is TGTGCCTCCTCTTCGGGAGTGGGCTACAATGAGCAGTTCTTC. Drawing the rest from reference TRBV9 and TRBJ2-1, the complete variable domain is DSGVTQTPKHLITATGQRVTLRCSPRSGDLSVYWYQQSLDQGLQFLIQYYNGEERAKGNILERFSAQQFPDLHSELNLSSLELGDSALYFCASSSGVGYNEQFFGPGTRLTVL.

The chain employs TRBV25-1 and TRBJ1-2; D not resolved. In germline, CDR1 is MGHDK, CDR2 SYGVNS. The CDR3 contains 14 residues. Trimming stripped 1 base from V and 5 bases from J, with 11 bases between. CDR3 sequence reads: CASSELNRSYGYTF. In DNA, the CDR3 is TGTGCCAGCAGTGAATTAAACAGATCTTATGGCTACACCTTC.